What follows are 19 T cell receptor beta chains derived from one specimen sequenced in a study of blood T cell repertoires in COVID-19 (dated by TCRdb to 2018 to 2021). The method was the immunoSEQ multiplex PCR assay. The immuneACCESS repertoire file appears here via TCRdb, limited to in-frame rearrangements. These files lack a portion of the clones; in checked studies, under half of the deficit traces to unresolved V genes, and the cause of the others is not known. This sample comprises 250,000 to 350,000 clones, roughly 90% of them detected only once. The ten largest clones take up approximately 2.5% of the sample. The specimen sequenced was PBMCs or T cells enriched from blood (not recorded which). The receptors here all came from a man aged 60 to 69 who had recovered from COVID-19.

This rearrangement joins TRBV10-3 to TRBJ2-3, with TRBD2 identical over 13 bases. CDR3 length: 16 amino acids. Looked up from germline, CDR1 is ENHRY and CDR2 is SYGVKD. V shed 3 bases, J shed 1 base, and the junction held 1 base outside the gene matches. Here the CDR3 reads CAISDGTSGGTDTQYF. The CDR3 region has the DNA TGTGCCATCAGTGACGGGACTAGCGGGGGCACAGATACGCAGTATTTT.

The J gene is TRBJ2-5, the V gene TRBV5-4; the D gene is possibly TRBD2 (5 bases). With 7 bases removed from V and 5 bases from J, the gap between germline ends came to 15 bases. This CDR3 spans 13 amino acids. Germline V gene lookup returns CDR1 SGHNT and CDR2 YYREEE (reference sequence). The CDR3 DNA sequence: TGTGCCAGCGGTTCGGGGTTGGGTGAGACCCAGTACTTC. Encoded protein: CASGSGLGETQYF.

The CDR3 loop is CASRFRGAGGDTGELFF. The CDR3 DNA is TGTGCAAGTCGCTTTCGGGGGGCGGGTGGAGATACCGGGGAGCTGTTTTTT. The chain recombines TRBV12-2 with TRBJ2-2; TRBD2, the table's D call, was not compared with the DNA. TRBV12-2 is given as a pseudogene. The CDR3 spans 17 residues.

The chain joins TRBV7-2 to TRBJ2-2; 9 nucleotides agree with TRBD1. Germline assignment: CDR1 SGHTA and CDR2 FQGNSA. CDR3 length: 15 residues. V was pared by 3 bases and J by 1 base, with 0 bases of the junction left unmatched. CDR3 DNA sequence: TGTGCCAGCAGCTTGACAGGGGGGAACACCGGGGAGCTGTTTTTT. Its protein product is CASSLTGGNTGELFF.

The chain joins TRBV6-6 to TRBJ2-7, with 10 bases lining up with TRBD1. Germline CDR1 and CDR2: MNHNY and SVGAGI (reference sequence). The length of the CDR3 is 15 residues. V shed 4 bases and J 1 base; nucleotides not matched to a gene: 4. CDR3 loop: CASSLRTGGSYEQYF. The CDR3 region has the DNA TGTGCCAGCAGTTTAAGGACAGGGGGATCCTACGAGCAGTACTTC.

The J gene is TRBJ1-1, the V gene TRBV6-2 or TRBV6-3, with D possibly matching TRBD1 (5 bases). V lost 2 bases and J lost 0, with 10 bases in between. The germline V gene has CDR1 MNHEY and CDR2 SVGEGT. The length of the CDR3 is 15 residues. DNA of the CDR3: TGTGCCAGCAGTTACCCCGACAGCTTGAACACTGAAGCTTTCTTT. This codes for CASSYPDSLNTEAFF.

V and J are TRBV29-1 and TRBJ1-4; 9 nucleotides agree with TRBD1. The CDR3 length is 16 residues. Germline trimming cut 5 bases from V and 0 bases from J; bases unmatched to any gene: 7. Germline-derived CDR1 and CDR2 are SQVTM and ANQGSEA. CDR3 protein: CSVSGDRETTNEKLFF. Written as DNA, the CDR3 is TGCAGCGTTTCGGGGGACAGGGAGACAACTAATGAAAAACTGTTTTTT.

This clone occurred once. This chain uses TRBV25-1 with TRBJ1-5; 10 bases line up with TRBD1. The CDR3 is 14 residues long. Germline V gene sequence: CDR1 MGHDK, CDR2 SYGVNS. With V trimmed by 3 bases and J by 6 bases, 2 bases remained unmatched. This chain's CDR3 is CASSETGGSQPQHF. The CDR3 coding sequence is TGTGCCAGCAGTGAGACAGGGGGCAGTCAGCCCCAGCATTTT.

The CDR3 is CASSQVLAASSTDTQYF. The CDR3 DNA sequence: TGTGCCAGCAGCCAAGTACTAGCGGCCTCTAGCACAGATACGCAGTATTTT. The rearrangement uses TRBV4-2 and TRBJ2-3, with 8 bases that match TRBD2. CDR1 LGHNA and CDR2 YNFKEQ come from the germline V gene. The CDR3 extends over 17 amino acids. With V trimmed by 1 base and J by 0 bases, 6 bases remained unmatched.

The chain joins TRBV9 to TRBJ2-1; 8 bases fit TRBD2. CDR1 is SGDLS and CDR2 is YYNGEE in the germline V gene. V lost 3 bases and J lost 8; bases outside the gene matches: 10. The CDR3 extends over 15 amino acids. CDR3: CASSAGLAHFDEQFF. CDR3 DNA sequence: TGTGCCAGCAGCGCTGGACTAGCACATTTTGATGAGCAGTTCTTC.

The CDR3 region has the DNA TGCGCCAGCAGCCAAGTGGGCCGTAGTAACTATGGCTACACCTTC. Translated: CASSQVGRSNYGYTF. This rearrangement joins TRBV4-1 to TRBJ1-2; D remains ambiguous. The V gene's germline CDR1 is MGHRA and CDR2 YSYEKL. The CDR3 runs to 15 residues. The germline V and J ends were trimmed by 1 base and 1 base, with 10 bases remaining between them.

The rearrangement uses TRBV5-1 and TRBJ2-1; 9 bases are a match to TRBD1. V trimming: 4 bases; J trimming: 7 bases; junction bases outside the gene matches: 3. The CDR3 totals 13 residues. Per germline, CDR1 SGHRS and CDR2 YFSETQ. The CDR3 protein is CASSMTGGNEQFF. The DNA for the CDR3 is TGCGCCAGCAGCATGACAGGGGGGAATGAGCAGTTCTTC.

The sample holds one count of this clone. CDR3 sequence: CASSEGWREYEQYF. CDR3 sequence (DNA): TGTGCCAGCAGTGAAGGCTGGCGGGAGTACGAGCAGTACTTC. V and J are TRBV6-1 and TRBJ2-7; 7 bases map to TRBD2. There are 14 residues in the CDR3. Germline-derived CDR1 and CDR2 are MNHNS and SASEGT. With 1 base clipped from V and 4 bases from J, the junction kept 4 bases outside the gene matches.

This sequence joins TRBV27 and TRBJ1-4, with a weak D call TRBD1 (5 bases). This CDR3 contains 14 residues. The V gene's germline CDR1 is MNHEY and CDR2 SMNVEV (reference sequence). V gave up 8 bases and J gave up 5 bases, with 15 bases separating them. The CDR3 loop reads CASGTGLKNEKLFF. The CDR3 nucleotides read TGTGCCAGCGGAACGGGACTTAAGAATGAAAAACTGTTTTTT.

The CDR3 protein is CAIRDTNNSPLHF. The CDR3 bases are TGTGCCATCAGGGACACGAATAATTCACCCCTCCACTTT. The gene calls are TRBV10-3 and TRBJ1-6; TRBD1 might be the D (5 bases). The CDR3 runs 13 residues. Germline V lookup: CDR1 ENHRY, CDR2 SYGVKD. The V and J ends lost 6 bases and 5 bases respectively, with 8 bases between them.

This chain's CDR3 is CASSLILAGDQETQYF. The CDR3 nucleotides are TGCGCCAGCAGCTTGATCCTAGCGGGGGATCAAGAGACCCAGTACTTC. The V call is TRBV5-1, the J call TRBJ2-5, with 10 positions matching TRBD2. The germline gives CDR1 SGHRS, CDR2 YFSETQ. CDR3 length equals 16 residues. Trimming cost V 1 base and J 2 bases; bases outside gene matches: 5.

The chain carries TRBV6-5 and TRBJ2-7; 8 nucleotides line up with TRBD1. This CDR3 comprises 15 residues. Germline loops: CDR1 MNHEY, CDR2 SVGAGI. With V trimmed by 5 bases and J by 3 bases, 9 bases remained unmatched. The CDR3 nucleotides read TGTGCCAGCAGTCGACCGGACAGGGCGGGCTACGAGCAGTACTTC. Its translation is CASSRPDRAGYEQYF.

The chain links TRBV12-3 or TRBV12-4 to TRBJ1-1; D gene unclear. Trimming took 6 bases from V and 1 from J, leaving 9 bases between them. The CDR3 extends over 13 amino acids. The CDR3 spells CASSKHKNTEAFF. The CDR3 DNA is TGTGCCAGCAGCAAACATAAGAACACTGAAGCTTTCTTT.

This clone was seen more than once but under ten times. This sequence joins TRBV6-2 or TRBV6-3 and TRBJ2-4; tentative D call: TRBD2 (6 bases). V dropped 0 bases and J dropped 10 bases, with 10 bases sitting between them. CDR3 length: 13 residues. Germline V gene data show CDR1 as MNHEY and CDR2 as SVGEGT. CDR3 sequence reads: CASSYSGGYIQYF. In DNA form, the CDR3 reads TGTGCCAGCAGTTACTCCGGGGGTTATATTCAGTACTTC.